Each of the 29 T cell receptor beta chains below was sequenced from the same sample in a study of immune cell composition in non-small cell lung cancer. Assay used: immunoSEQ multiplex PCR; TCRdb lists only in-frame clones, some missing. The sample lists 400 to 500 clones; approximately 70% were seen once. Normal lung was sampled as far from the tumour as possible, at least 3 cm. The sequencing input was non-adjacent lung tissue. These receptor sequences come from a human donor with non-small cell lung cancer.

The gene calls are TRBV10-3 and TRBJ2-2; the match to TRBD1 covers 9 bases. From germline, CDR1 is ENHRY and CDR2 SYGVKD. Trimming cost V 10 bases and J 1 base; bases outside gene matches: 7. The length of the CDR3 is 15 residues. The CDR3 nucleotides are TGTGCCACCCTAACAGGGGGCGGGAACACCGGGGAGCTGTTTTTT. It encodes CATLTGGGNTGELFF.

The chain carries TRBV6-1 and TRBJ2-7; the D gene is possibly TRBD2 (5 bases). The CDR3 extends over 14 amino acids. Between the trimmed V and J ends, which lost 0 bases and 8 bases, there was a span of 14 bases. CDR1 MNHNS and CDR2 SASEGT come from the germline V gene. The CDR3 region has the DNA TGTGCCAGCAGTGAAGCGGGAGCCCCGGGCCAGCAGTACTTC. It codes for CASSEAGAPGQQYF.

The chain has TRBV18 and TRBJ2-1; 11 nucleotides line up with TRBD2. Germline CDR1 is KGHSH and CDR2 is LQKENI. The CDR3 has 18 residues. V shed 3 bases and J 4 bases; nucleotides not matched to a gene: 11. CDR3 bases: TGTGCCAGCTCACCGGGGACTAGCGGAACAAACGGATACAATGAGCAGTTCTTC. Its translation: CASSPGTSGTNGYNEQFF.

The chain recombines TRBV6-1 with TRBJ2-2; D is possibly TRBD1 (6 bases). From germline, CDR1 is MNHNS and CDR2 SASEGT. Trimming left V 3 bases short and J 1 base short, with 12 bases between. The CDR3 consists of 16 residues. The CDR3 DNA sequence: TGTGCCAGCAGTGAGTTACCGGGACAGAACACCGGGGAGCTGTTTTTT. Translating it yields CASSELPGQNTGELFF.

The V and J genes are TRBV4-2 and TRBJ2-6; tentative D call: TRBD2 (7 bases). The length of the CDR3 is 18 residues. V was pared by 0 bases and J by 4 bases, with 16 bases between. Looked up from germline, CDR1 is LGHNA and CDR2 is YNFKEQ. CDR3 DNA: TGTGCCAGCAGCCAAGAAACACAGGCGGGGGCCGGGGCCAACGTCCTGACTTTC. As protein: CASSQETQAGAGANVLTF.

The chain recombines TRBV10-2 with TRBJ2-1; 14 positions match TRBD2. Germline CDR1 and CDR2: WSHSY and SAAADI. Trimming took 8 bases from V and 10 from J; bases not matched to a gene: 7. The CDR3 totals 14 residues. The CDR3 spells CASQWGLAGEEQFF. For the CDR3, the DNA is TGCGCCAGCCAGTGGGGACTAGCGGGGGAAGAGCAGTTCTTC.

CDR3 nucleotide sequence: TGTGCCAGCAGCTTAGCCGGAAGGGTCATGTACTTC. As protein: CASSLAGRVMYF. The chain combines TRBV5-6 with TRBJ2-7; D gene ambiguous. With 2 bases removed from V and 12 bases from J, the gap between germline ends came to 15 bases. This CDR3 spans 12 amino acids. CDR1 and CDR2 (germline): SGHDT, YYEEEE.

This clone was recorded a few times. V is TRBV2 and J is TRBJ1-6; D is uncertain. Trimming took 9 bases from V and 8 from J, leaving 20 bases between them. CDR1 SNHLY and CDR2 FYNNEI come from the germline V gene. The CDR3 length is 15 residues. The CDR3 nucleotides read TGTGCCAGTCGGAATGACGACTCTCCGGATTCACCCCTCCACTTT. This codes for CASRNDDSPDSPLHF.

This clone has a handful of counts. The V gene is TRBV11-1, the J gene TRBJ1-1, with D maybe TRBD1 (6 bases). The germline gives CDR1 SGHAT, CDR2 FQDESV (reference sequence). Trimming left V 1 base short and J 7 bases short, with 13 bases between. This CDR3 is built from 14 residues. The CDR3 here is CASSLGRGQSEAFF. The CDR3 region has the DNA TGTGCCAGCAGCTTAGGAAGGGGACAAAGTGAAGCTTTCTTT.

The chain recombines TRBV7-2 with TRBJ1-2, with 12 bases lining up with TRBD1. The CDR3 extends over 14 amino acids. Trimming at V came to 6 bases and at J to 8 bases, leaving 7 bases not matched to a gene. CDR1 and CDR2 (germline): SGHTA, FQGNSA. This CDR3 reads CASRGTGGAGGYTF. The DNA for the CDR3 is TGTGCCAGCAGGGGGACAGGGGGCGCAGGGGGCTACACCTTC.

This clone was observed a handful of times. This chain connects TRBV12-5 to TRBJ1-1, with TRBD1 identical over 7 bases. The CDR3 contains 13 residues. Germline V gene data show CDR1 as LGHNT and CDR2 as FRNRAP. J gave up 7 bases and V 6 bases, and 8 bases lay outside the gene matches. CDR3 protein: CASGPGGLSEAFF. Written as DNA, the CDR3 is TGTGCTAGTGGCCCAGGGGGGCTGAGTGAAGCTTTCTTT.

The chain carries TRBV7-8 and TRBJ1-5; 7 bases fit TRBD1. Per the germline V gene, CDR1 is SGHVS and CDR2 is FQNEAQ. The CDR3 spans 15 residues. Trimming cost V 8 bases and J 1 base; bases outside gene matches: 8. CDR3 sequence (DNA): TGTGCCAGCCGGCCTGACAGGGCCAGCAATCAGCCCCAGCATTTT. It is translated as CASRPDRASNQPQHF.

In this sample, this clone turned up a few times. This CDR3 reads CAIRDSGPETEAFF. CDR3 bases: TGTGCCATCAGGGATTCTGGCCCGGAGACTGAAGCTTTCTTT. The chain links TRBV10-3 to TRBJ1-1; no clear D gene. The CDR3 runs 14 residues. V lost 6 bases, J lost 5 bases, and 16 bases lay in between. CDR1 ENHRY and CDR2 SYGVKD come from the germline V gene.

The J gene is TRBJ2-7, the V gene TRBV7-8, with 7 positions matching TRBD1. The V gene end was trimmed by 5 bases and the J gene end by 3 bases; junction bases not matched to a gene: 7. Per the germline V gene, CDR1 is SGHVS and CDR2 is FQNEAQ. The CDR3 loop spans 14 amino acids. The CDR3 nucleotides read TGTGCCAGCAGCCCAGACAGGGTTCGCTACGAGCAGTACTTC. This translates into CASSPDRVRYEQYF.

V usage is TRBV29-1 and J usage is TRBJ1-1; the match to TRBD1 covers 10 bases. The germline V gene encodes CDR1 SQVTM and CDR2 ANQGSEA. Germline trimming cut 6 bases from V and 4 bases from J; bases unmatched to any gene: 5. The CDR3 sequence is 13 residues long. CDR3 sequence (DNA): TGCAGCGTACAGGGACAGGGGTTCACTGAAGCTTTCTTT. It encodes CSVQGQGFTEAFF.

The gene calls are TRBV6-1 and TRBJ2-7; D gene unclear. This CDR3 comprises 12 residues. The germline V gene has CDR1 MNHNS and CDR2 SASEGT. V lost 7 bases, J lost 7 bases, and 14 bases lay in between. The CDR3 spells CASTARPEEQYF. CDR3 DNA: TGTGCCAGCACCGCGAGGCCGGAAGAGCAGTACTTC.

The chain combines TRBV11-1 with TRBJ2-7; 8 bases match TRBD2. V lost 5 bases, J lost 2 bases, and 11 bases stayed unmatched. This CDR3 comprises 16 residues. The germline V gene encodes CDR1 SGHAT and CDR2 FQDESV (reference sequence). The CDR3 loop reads CASSHRGGGTPYEQYF. For the CDR3, the DNA is TGTGCCAGCAGCCACCGGGGCGGGGGGACGCCCTACGAGCAGTACTTC.

This sequence joins TRBV2 and TRBJ2-2; 8 nucleotides agree with TRBD1. CDR1 and CDR2 (germline): SNHLY, FYNNEI. V lost 8 bases, J lost 10 bases, and 6 bases stayed unmatched. This CDR3 spans 12 amino acids. CDR3 bases: TGTGCCAGCCGAACAGGGGGAGAGGAGCTGTTTTTT. It codes for CASRTGGEELFF.

Here the CDR3 DNA reads TGCGCCAGCAGCTTGCGGCCCTCATTGGATTCACCCCTCCACTTT. Translating it yields CASSLRPSLDSPLHF. The rearrangement joins TRBV5-1 to TRBJ1-6; D is unclear. This CDR3 is 15 amino acids long. CDR1 and CDR2 (germline): SGHRS, YFSETQ. With 1 base removed from V and 8 bases from J, the gap between germline ends came to 13 bases.

This chain joins TRBV6-1 and TRBJ1-6, with no clear D. The CDR3 contains 14 residues. CDR1 and CDR2 from the germline V gene are MNHNS and SASEGT. V was shortened by 4 bases and J by 2 bases, with 6 bases between the two germline ends. The DNA of the CDR3 is TGTGCCAGCAGTGCCGGCCCCTATAATTCACCCCTCCACTTT. Translating gives CASSAGPYNSPLHF.

The rearrangement links TRBV5-1 to TRBJ2-7; the match to TRBD1 covers 10 bases. Germline V gives CDR1 SGHRS, CDR2 YFSETQ. J lost 1 base, V lost 4 bases, and 5 bases had no gene match. CDR3 length equals 15 residues. The CDR3 sequence is CASSIEGQGSYEQYF. CDR3 DNA: TGCGCCAGCAGCATCGAGGGACAGGGGTCCTACGAGCAGTACTTC. Full variable domain (remainder filled in from reference TRBV5-1 and TRBJ2-7): KAGVTQTPRYLIKTRGQQVTLSCSPISGHRSVSWYQQTPGQGLQFLFEYFSETQRNKGNFPGRFSGRQFSNSRSEMNVSTLELGDSALYLCASSIEGQGSYEQYFGPGTRLTVT.

The chain links TRBV10-3 to TRBJ2-7, with D possibly being TRBD1 or TRBD2 (7 bases each). Per germline, CDR1 ENHRY and CDR2 SYGVKD. This CDR3 spans 13 amino acids. V lost 7 bases to trimming and J lost 6 bases, with 16 bases between them. The chain's CDR3 is CAITGGQGGEQYF. The DNA of the CDR3 is TGTGCCATCACCGGGGGGCAGGGGGGCGAGCAGTACTTC.

The CDR3 DNA reads TGTGCCAGCAGCCCCGGGGGATGGGCCCAAGAGACCCAGTACTTC. It encodes CASSPGGWAQETQYF. The V call is TRBV4-2, the J call TRBJ2-5; TRBD2 might be the D (6 bases). Germline CDR1 reads LGHNA; CDR2 reads YNFKEQ. The CDR3 consists of 15 residues. The V end lost 4 bases, the J end lost 1 base, and 13 bases lay between the germline ends.

The gene calls are TRBV9 and TRBJ2-1; TRBD1 matches 7 bases. This CDR3 region has 12 residues. Losses at the gene ends were 4 bases for V and 9 bases for J; bases not matched to a gene: 4. Germline CDR1 SGDLS, CDR2 YYNGEE. This CDR3 is CASSQGDGEQFF. CDR3 DNA: TGTGCCAGCAGCCAGGGGGACGGTGAGCAGTTCTTC.

J is TRBJ1-4 and V is TRBV12-5; tentatively, D is TRBD1 (6 bases). The CDR3 covers 14 residues. Germline V gene data show CDR1 as LGHNT and CDR2 as FRNRAP. The V gene lost 1 base and the J gene lost 7 bases, with 10 bases spanning the gap. CDR3 DNA: TGTGCTAGTGGTTTGGGGGGGCAGGCTGAAAAACTGTTTTTT. Protein sequence: CASGLGGQAEKLFF. Full variable domain (rest looked up from reference TRBV12-5 and TRBJ1-4): DARVTQTPRHKVTEMGQEVTMRCQPILGHNTVFWYRQTMMQGLELLAYFRNRAPLDDSGMPKDRFSAEMPDATLATLKIQPSEPRDSAVYFCASGLGGQAEKLFFGSGTQLSVL.

In DNA, the CDR3 is TGCAGTGCTAGGGACGGGCGTGGGCAGTACTTC. Amino acid sequence: CSARDGRGQYF. The chain couples TRBV20-1 to TRBJ2-7; no clear D. The germline gives CDR1 DFQATT, CDR2 SNEGSKA (reference sequence). Deletions cut 3 bases from V and 9 bases from J, with 12 bases between. The CDR3 runs 11 residues.

This clone was found once. The genes are TRBV6-6 and TRBJ1-1; D not resolved. With 10 bases removed from V and 4 bases from J, the gap between germline ends came to 16 bases. CDR1 MNHNY and CDR2 SVGAGI come from the germline V gene (reference sequence). The length of the CDR3 is 13 residues. As DNA, the CDR3 is TGTGCCACTACGAAGGTCGTTGGCACTGAAGCTTTCTTT. Translation gives CATTKVVGTEAFF.

In DNA form, the CDR3 reads TGTGCCAGCAGCCCGATGGGGTCAGGGGCCAACGTCCTGACTTTC. Its protein is CASSPMGSGANVLTF. The rearrangement joins TRBV5-6 to TRBJ2-6; the D is unclear. The CDR3 covers 15 residues. Per the germline V gene, CDR1 is SGHDT and CDR2 is YYEEEE. Trimming cost V 4 bases and J 4 bases, with 12 bases left between them.

This chain joins TRBV7-3 and TRBJ2-3, with TRBD2 matching 9 bases. The CDR3 length is 15 residues. The germline V gene encodes CDR1 SGHTA and CDR2 FQGTGA. V lost 4 bases and J lost 1; bases outside the gene matches: 3. The CDR3 DNA is TGTGCCAGCAGCTACGGGACTAGCCGCACAGATACGCAGTATTTT. Translated, it gives CASSYGTSRTDTQYF.